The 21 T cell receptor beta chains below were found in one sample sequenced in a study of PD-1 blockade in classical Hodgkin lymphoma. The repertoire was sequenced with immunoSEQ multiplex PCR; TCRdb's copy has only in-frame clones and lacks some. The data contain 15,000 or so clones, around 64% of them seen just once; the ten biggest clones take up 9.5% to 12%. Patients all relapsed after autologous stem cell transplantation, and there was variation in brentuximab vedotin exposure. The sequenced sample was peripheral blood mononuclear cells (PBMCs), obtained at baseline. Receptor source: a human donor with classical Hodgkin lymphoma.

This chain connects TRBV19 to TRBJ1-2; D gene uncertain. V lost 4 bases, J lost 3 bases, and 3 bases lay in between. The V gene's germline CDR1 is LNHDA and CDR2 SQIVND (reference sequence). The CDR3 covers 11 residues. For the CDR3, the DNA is TGTGCCAGTAGTAGAGACTATGGCTACACCTTC. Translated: CASSRDYGYTF.

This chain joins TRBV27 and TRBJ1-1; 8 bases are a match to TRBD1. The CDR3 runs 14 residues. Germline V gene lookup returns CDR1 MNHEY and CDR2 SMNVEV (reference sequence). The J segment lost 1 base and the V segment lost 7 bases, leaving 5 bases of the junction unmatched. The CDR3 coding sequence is TGTGCCAGCAACAGACAGGGGCCGAACACTGAAGCTTTCTTT. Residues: CASNRQGPNTEAFF.

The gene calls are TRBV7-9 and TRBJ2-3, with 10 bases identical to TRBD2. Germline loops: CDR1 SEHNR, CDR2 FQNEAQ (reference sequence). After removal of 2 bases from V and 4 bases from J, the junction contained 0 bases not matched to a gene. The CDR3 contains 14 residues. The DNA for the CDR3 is TGTGCCAGCAGCTTACTAGCGGGAGCAGATACGCAGTATTTT. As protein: CASSLLAGADTQYF.

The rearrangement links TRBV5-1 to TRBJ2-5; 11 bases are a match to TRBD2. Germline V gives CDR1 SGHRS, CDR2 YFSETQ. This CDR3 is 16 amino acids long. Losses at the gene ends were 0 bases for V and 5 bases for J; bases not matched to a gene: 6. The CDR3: CASSLVLAGGMETQYF. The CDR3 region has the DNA TGCGCCAGCAGCTTGGTTCTAGCGGGAGGAATGGAGACCCAGTACTTC.

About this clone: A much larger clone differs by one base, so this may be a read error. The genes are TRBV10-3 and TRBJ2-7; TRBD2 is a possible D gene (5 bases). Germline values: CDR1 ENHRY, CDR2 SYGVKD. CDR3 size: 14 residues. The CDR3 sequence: CAIRDPTRSDERYF. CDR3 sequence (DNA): TGTGCCATCAGGGACCCTACTAGGTCCGACGAGCGGTACTTC.

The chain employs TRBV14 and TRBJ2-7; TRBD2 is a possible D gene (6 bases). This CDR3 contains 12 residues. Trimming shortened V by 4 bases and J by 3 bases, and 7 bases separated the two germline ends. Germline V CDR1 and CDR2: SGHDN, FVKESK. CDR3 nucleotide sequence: TGTGCCAGCAGCCCGGACTACTACGAGCAGTACTTC. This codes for CASSPDYYEQYF.

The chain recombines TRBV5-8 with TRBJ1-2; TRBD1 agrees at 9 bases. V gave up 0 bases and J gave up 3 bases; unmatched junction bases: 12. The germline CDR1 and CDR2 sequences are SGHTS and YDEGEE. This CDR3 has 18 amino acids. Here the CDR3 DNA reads TGTGCCAGCAGCTTGGCAACAGGGGACAGGGAACAGTACTATGGCTACACCTTC. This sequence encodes CASSLATGDREQYYGYTF.

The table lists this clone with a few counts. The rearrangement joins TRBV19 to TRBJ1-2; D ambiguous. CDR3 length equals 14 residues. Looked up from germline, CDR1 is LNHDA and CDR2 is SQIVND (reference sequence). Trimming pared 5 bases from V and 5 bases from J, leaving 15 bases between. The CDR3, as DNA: TGTGCCAGTAGTCCCTCCGGGAGCACTTATGGCTACACCTTC. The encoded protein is CASSPSGSTYGYTF.

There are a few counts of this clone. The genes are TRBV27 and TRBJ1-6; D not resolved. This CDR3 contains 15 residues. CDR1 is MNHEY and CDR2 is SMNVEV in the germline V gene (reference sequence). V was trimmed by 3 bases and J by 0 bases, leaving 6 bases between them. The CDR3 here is CASSFMGSYNSPLHF. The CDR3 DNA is TGTGCCAGCAGTTTCATGGGCTCCTATAATTCACCCCTCCACTTT.

The CDR3 region has the DNA TGTGCCAGCAGCTTATGGCCCAATCGGAACACTGAAGCTTTCTTT. Residues: CASSLWPNRNTEAFF. The chain joins TRBV7-6 to TRBJ1-1; D ambiguous. The V end was cut by 2 bases, the J end by 1 base, with 11 bases between. Germline lookup yields CDR1 SGHVS and CDR2 FNYEAQ. The CDR3 loop spans 15 amino acids. Full variable domain (outside the CDR3, taken from reference TRBV7-6 and TRBJ1-1): GAGVSQSPRYKVTKRGQDVALRCDPISGHVSLYWYRQALGQGPEFLTYFNYEAQQDKSGLPNDRFSAERPEGSISTLTIQRTEQRDSAMYRCASSLWPNRNTEAFFGQGTRLTVV.

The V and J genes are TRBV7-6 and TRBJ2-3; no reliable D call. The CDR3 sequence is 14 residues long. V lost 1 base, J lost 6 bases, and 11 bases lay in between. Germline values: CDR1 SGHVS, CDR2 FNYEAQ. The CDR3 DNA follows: TGTGCCAGCAGCTTAGGGTACAGCGAGGATACGCAGTATTTT. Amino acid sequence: CASSLGYSEDTQYF.

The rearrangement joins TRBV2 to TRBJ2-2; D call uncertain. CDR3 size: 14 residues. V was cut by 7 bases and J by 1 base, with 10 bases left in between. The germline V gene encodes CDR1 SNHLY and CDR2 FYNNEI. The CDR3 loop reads CASNYPGNTGELFF. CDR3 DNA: TGTGCCAGCAATTACCCAGGGAACACCGGGGAGCTGTTTTTT. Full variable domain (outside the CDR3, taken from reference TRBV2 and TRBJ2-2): EPEVTQTPSHQVTQMGQEVILRCVPISNHLYFYWYRQILGQKVEFLVSFYNNEISEKSEIFDDQFSVERPDGSNFTLKIRSTKLEDSAMYFCASNYPGNTGELFFGEGSRLTVL.

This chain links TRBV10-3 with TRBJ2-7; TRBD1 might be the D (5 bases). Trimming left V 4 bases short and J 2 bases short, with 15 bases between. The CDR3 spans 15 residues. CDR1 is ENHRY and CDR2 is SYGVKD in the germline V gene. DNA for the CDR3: TGTGCCATCAGTGGAGGACAAAGAGGTCCCTACGAGCAGTACTTC. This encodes CAISGGQRGPYEQYF.

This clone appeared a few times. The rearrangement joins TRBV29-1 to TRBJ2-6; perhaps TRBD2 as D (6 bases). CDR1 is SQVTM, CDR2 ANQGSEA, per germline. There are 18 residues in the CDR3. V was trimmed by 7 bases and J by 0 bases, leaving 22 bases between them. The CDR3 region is CSAEGGGGTTSGANVLTF. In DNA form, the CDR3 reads TGCAGCGCCGAGGGAGGCGGCGGTACTACCTCTGGGGCCAACGTCCTGACTTTC.

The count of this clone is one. CDR3: CASSEIQGLNTEAFF. In nucleotides, the CDR3 is TGTGCCAGCAGTGAAATACAGGGACTGAACACTGAAGCTTTCTTT. The J gene is TRBJ1-1, the V gene TRBV6-1; TRBD1 is a possible D gene (6 bases). V was cut by 2 bases and J by 0 bases, with 10 bases left in between. Looked up from germline, CDR1 is MNHNS and CDR2 is SASEGT. The CDR3 spans 15 residues.

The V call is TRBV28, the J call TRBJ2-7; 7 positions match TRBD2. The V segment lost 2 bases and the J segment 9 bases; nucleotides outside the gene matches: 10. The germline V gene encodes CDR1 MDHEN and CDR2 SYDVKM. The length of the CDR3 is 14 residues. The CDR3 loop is CASSLGGEGLGQYF. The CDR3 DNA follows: TGTGCCAGCAGTTTAGGGGGGGAGGGCCTTGGGCAGTACTTC.

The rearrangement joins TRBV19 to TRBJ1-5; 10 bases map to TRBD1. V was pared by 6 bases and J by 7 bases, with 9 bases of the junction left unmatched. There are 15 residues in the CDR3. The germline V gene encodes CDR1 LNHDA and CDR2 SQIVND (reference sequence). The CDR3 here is CASSPDRGVSQPQHF. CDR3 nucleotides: TGTGCCAGTAGCCCGGACAGGGGGGTATCCCAGCCCCAGCATTTT.

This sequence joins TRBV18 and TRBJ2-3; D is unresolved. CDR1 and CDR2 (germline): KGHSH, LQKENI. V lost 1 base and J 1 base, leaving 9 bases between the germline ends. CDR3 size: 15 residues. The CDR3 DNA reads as TGTGCCAGCTCACCACGGCCACCCGGCACAGATACGCAGTATTTT. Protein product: CASSPRPPGTDTQYF.

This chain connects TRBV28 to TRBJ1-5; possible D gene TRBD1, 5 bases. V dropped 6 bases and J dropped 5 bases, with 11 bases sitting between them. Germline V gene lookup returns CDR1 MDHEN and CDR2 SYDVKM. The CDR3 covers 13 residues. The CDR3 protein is CASRGQMDQPQHF. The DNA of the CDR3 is TGTGCCAGCAGGGGGCAGATGGATCAGCCCCAGCATTTT.

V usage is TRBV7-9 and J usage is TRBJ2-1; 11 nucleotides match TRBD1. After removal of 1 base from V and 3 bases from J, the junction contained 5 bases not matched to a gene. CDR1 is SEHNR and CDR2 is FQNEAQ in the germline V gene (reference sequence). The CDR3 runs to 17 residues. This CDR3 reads CASSLGGQGDFYNEQFF. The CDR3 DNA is TGTGCCAGCAGCTTAGGGGGACAGGGGGATTTCTACAATGAGCAGTTCTTC.

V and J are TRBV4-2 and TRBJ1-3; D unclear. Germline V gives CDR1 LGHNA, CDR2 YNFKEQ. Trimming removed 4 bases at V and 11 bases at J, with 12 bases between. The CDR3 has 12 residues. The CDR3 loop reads CASSRTPGPIYF. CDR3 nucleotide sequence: TGTGCCAGCAGCCGCACCCCGGGCCCCATATATTTT.